The 16 T cell receptor beta chains presented below share a single source sample, sequenced in a study of OX40 agonist ivuxolimab in advanced cancers. This table comes from immunoSEQ multiplex PCR, and its TCRdb copy is limited to in-frame clones, with some not included. The sample records 55,000 to 80,000 clones, around four fifths being singletons. The specimen was CD4+ or CD8+ T cells sorted from blood, collected in a trial of the OX40 agonist ivuxolimab. These receptors originate from an adult with an advanced solid tumor such as melanoma, head and neck, liver or kidney cancer.

The chain employs TRBV30 and TRBJ2-5; TRBD1 is a possible D gene (6 bases). Germline V CDR1 and CDR2: GTSNPN, SVGIG (reference sequence). CDR3 length: 16 amino acids. The V and J ends lost 0 bases and 5 bases respectively, with 19 bases between them. CDR3 nucleotides: TGTGCCTGGAGTGTTCGCAGGGGCGATGGCATGGAGACCCAGTACTTC. This gives the protein CAWSVRRGDGMETQYF. Filled out from reference TRBV30 and TRBJ2-5, the complete variable domain reads SQTIHQWPATLVQPVGSPLSLECTVEGTSNPNLYWYRQAAGRGLQLLFYSVGIGQISSEVPQNLSASRPQDRQFILSSKKLLLSDSGFYLCAWSVRRGDGMETQYFGPGTRLLVL.

This clone has just a few counts. CDR3 protein: CASSRARGGPTQETQYF. CDR3 nucleotides: TGTGCCAGCAGCAGAGCTCGCGGGGGACCGACGCAAGAGACCCAGTACTTC. V and J are TRBV5-4 and TRBJ2-5, with TRBD2 matching over 7 bases. V trimming: 4 bases; J trimming: 2 bases; junction bases outside the gene matches: 14. CDR1 SGHNT and CDR2 YYREEE come from the germline V gene (reference sequence). The CDR3 is 17 residues long. Supplemented by reference TRBV5-4 and TRBJ2-5, the full variable domain reads ETGVTQSPTHLIKTRGQQVTLRCSSQSGHNTVSWYQQALGQGPQFIFQYYREEENGRGNFPPRFSGLQFPNYSSELNVNALELDDSALYLCASSRARGGPTQETQYFGPGTRLLVL.

CDR3 sequence (DNA): TGTGCCAGCAGCCGGCAGGACAGGGGCGAGCAGTACTTC. As protein: CASSRQDRGEQYF. The chain uses TRBV7-9 and TRBJ2-7; TRBD1 matches 9 bases. Germline CDR1 SEHNR, CDR2 FQNEAQ (reference sequence). The CDR3 has 13 residues. The V and J ends lost 5 bases and 6 bases, in that order; junction bases with no gene match: 5.

The J gene is TRBJ1-2, the V gene TRBV7-9; possibly TRBD1 for D (6 bases). Trimming took off 5 bases at V and 7 bases at J, with 14 bases between the two ends. CDR3 length: 13 amino acids. Germline lookup yields CDR1 SEHNR and CDR2 FQNEAQ (reference sequence). In DNA form, the CDR3 reads TGTGCCAGCAGCGAGTGGGGGGCGCCTGGCTACACCTTC. Its translation: CASSEWGAPGYTF.

The V call is TRBV19, the J call TRBJ1-5; maybe TRBD1 (5 bases). V was clipped by 6 bases and J by 1 base, with 16 bases between them. The CDR3 length is 16 residues. Per germline, CDR1 LNHDA and CDR2 SQIVND (reference sequence). The CDR3 reads CASRLPGGFSNQPQHF. CDR3 bases: TGTGCCAGTAGACTCCCGGGGGGTTTCAGCAATCAGCCCCAGCATTTT. Full variable domain (remainder filled in from reference TRBV19 and TRBJ1-5): DGGITQSPKYLFRKEGQNVTLSCEQNLNHDAMYWYRQDPGQGLRLIYYSQIVNDFQKGDIAEGYSVSREKKESFPLTVTSAQKNPTAFYLCASRLPGGFSNQPQHFGDGTRLSIL.

The V gene is TRBV28, the J gene TRBJ1-6; a possible D gene is TRBD1 (5 bases). The germline V and J ends were trimmed by 0 bases and 0 bases, with 9 bases remaining between them. CDR3 length: 17 amino acids. The germline CDR1 and CDR2 sequences are MDHEN and SYDVKM. CDR3 bases: TGTGCCAGCAGTTTATGGGACATTAACTCCTATAATTCACCCCTCCACTTT. Translated, it gives CASSLWDINSYNSPLHF.

The chain uses TRBV9 and TRBJ2-4, with TRBD2 identical over 11 bases. The CDR3 runs 18 residues. Germline V gives CDR1 SGDLS, CDR2 YYNGEE. With 3 bases clipped from V and 0 bases from J, the junction kept 8 bases outside the gene matches. This CDR3 reads CASSETSGSYLAKNIQYF. As DNA, the CDR3 is TGTGCCAGCAGCGAAACTAGCGGGAGCTATCTAGCCAAAAACATTCAGTACTTC. The full variable domain, its missing parts supplied by reference TRBV9 and TRBJ2-4, is DSGVTQTPKHLITATGQRVTLRCSPRSGDLSVYWYQQSLDQGLQFLIQYYNGEERAKGNILERFSAQQFPDLHSELNLSSLELGDSALYFCASSETSGSYLAKNIQYFGAGTRLSVL.

The chain recombines TRBV19 with TRBJ1-5; no reliable D call. Germline CDR1 and CDR2: LNHDA and SQIVND (reference sequence). This CDR3 is 12 amino acids long. Trimming pared 6 bases from V and 2 bases from J, leaving 5 bases between. CDR3 sequence: CASRSGNQPQHF. The CDR3, as DNA: TGTGCCAGTAGGTCCGGCAATCAGCCCCAGCATTTT.

The V gene is TRBV19, the J gene TRBJ1-5, with 12 positions matching TRBD1. With V trimmed by 1 base and J by 2 bases, 3 bases remained unmatched. The germline gives CDR1 LNHDA, CDR2 SQIVND (reference sequence). The CDR3 loop spans 17 amino acids. The CDR3 DNA sequence: TGTGCCAGTAGTATAGCAGGGACAGGGGGCGGCAATCAGCCCCAGCATTTT. Translating gives CASSIAGTGGGNQPQHF.

This chain connects TRBV18 to TRBJ1-2, with 7 nucleotides matching TRBD1. CDR1 and CDR2 from the germline V gene are KGHSH and LQKENI. The CDR3 runs to 17 residues. Trimming took 2 bases from V and 6 from J; bases not matched to a gene: 15. The CDR3 DNA reads TGTGCCAGCTCACCATCTGTCGGGTGGCAGGGGGGCCATGGCTACACCTTC. Protein: CASSPSVGWQGGHGYTF.

The count of this clone is one. The CDR3 DNA reads as TGCGCCAGCAGCCCGGTGGTACCTGGAAACACCATATATTTT. Residues: CASSPVVPGNTIYF. This chain links TRBV5-1 with TRBJ1-3, with no clear D. With 4 bases removed from V and 2 bases from J, the gap between germline ends came to 10 bases. The germline V gene encodes CDR1 SGHRS and CDR2 YFSETQ. The CDR3 contains 14 residues.

This chain connects TRBV9 to TRBJ1-1; 7 bases match TRBD1. CDR1 and CDR2 from the germline V gene are SGDLS and YYNGEE. J gave up 3 bases and V 2 bases, and 10 bases lay outside the gene matches. The CDR3 spans 16 residues. The CDR3 region is CASSVQTGAPDTEAFF. The CDR3 DNA follows: TGTGCCAGCAGCGTCCAAACAGGGGCCCCAGACACTGAAGCTTTCTTT.

The chain has TRBV5-4 and TRBJ2-3; D is possibly TRBD1 (6 bases). Germline assignment: CDR1 SGHNT and CDR2 YYREEE (reference sequence). The CDR3 spans 15 residues. V lost 4 bases to trimming and J lost 0 bases, with 12 bases between them. The CDR3 sequence is CASSLGGQSTDTQYF. The CDR3 DNA is TGTGCCAGCAGCCTTGGGGGACAAAGCACAGATACGCAGTATTTT.

This clone is a singleton in its sample. This chain connects TRBV11-3 to TRBJ1-1; TRBD1 aligns across 10 bases. The CDR3 runs 16 residues. The V segment lost 5 bases and the J segment 5 bases; nucleotides outside the gene matches: 11. The V gene's germline CDR1 is SGHNT and CDR2 YENEEA. CDR3: CASSQRDRGGGTEAFF. In DNA form, the CDR3 reads TGTGCCAGCAGCCAACGGGACAGGGGAGGAGGAACTGAAGCTTTCTTT. The full variable domain, rest sourced from reference TRBV11-3 and TRBJ1-1, is EAGVVQSPRYKIIEKKQPVAFWCNPISGHNTLYWYLQNLGQGPELLIRYENEEAVDDSQLPKDRFSAERLKGVDSTLKIQPAELGDSAVYLCASSQRDRGGGTEAFFGQGTRLTVV.

V gene TRBV9 combines with J gene TRBJ1-4; tentatively, D is TRBD1 (5 bases). The CDR3 consists of 15 residues. Trimming removed 3 bases from V and 0 bases from J, with 9 bases in between. Germline loops: CDR1 SGDLS, CDR2 YYNGEE. The CDR3 sequence: CASSAGGPTNEKLFF. CDR3 DNA: TGTGCCAGCAGCGCCGGGGGACCAACTAATGAAAAACTGTTTTTT.

This clone was detected only a few times. V usage is TRBV19 and J usage is TRBJ1-1; no firm D call. V lost 1 base, J lost 3 bases, and 6 bases lay in between. Germline-derived CDR1 and CDR2 are LNHDA and SQIVND (reference sequence). The CDR3 has 13 residues. CDR3 sequence (DNA): TGTGCCAGTAGTATAGTGGGGTACACTGAAGCTTTCTTT. Translated: CASSIVGYTEAFF.